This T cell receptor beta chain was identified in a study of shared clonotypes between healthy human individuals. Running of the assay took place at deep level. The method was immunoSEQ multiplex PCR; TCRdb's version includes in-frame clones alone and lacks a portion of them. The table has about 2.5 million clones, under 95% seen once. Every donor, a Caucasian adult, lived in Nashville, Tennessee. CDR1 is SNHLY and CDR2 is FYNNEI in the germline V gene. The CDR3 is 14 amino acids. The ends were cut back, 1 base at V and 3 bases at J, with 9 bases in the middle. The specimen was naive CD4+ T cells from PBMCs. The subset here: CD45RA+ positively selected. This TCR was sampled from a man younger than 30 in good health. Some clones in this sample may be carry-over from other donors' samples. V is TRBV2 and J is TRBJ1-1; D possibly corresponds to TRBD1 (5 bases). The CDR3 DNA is TGTGCCAGCAGTGAAGGTGGAGGGGACACTGAAGCTTTCTTT. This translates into CASSEGGGDTEAFF. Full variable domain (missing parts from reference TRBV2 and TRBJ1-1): EPEVTQTPSHQVTQMGQEVILRCVPISNHLYFYWYRQILGQKVEFLVSFYNNEISEKSEIFDDQFSVERPDGSNFTLKIRSTKLEDSAMYFCASSEGGGDTEAFFGQGTRLTVV.